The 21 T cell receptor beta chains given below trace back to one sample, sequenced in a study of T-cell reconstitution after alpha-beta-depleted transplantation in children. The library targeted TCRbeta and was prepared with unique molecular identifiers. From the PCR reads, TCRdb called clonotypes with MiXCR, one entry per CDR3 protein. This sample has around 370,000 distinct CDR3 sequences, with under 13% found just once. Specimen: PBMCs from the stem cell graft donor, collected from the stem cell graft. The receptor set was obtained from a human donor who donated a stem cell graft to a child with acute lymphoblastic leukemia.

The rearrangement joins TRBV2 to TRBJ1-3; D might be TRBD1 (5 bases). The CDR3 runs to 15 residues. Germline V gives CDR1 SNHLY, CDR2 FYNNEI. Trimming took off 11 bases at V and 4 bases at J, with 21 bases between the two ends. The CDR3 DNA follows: TGTGCCTGCTGCTCCCGTCCGGGGCCCGGAAACACCATATATTTT. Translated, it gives CACCSRPGPGNTIYF.

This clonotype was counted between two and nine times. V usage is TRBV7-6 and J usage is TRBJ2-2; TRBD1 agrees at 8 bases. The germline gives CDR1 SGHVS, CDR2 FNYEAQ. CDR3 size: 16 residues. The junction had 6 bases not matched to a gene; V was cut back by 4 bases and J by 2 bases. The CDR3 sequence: CASSSMTGVNTGELFF. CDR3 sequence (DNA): TGTGCCAGCAGCTCAATGACAGGGGTCAACACCGGGGAGCTGTTTTTT.

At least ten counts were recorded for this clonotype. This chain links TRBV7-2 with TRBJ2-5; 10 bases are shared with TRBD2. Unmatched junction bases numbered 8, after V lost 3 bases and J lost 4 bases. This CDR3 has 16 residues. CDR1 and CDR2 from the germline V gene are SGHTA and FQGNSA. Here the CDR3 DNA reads TGTGCCAGCAGCTTGGGGTCTAGCGGGAGTATAGAGACCCAGTACTTC. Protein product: CASSLGSSGSIETQYF.

The CDR3 nucleotides read TGTGCCAGCAGTTACACCGGACAGGGGGCCTACGAGCAGTACTTC. Translated: CASSYTGQGAYEQYF. The chain joins TRBV6-5 to TRBJ2-7; 10 bases fit TRBD1. The CDR3 is made up of 15 amino acids. With V trimmed by 2 bases and J by 2 bases, 3 bases remained unmatched. Germline V lookup: CDR1 MNHEY, CDR2 SVGAGI.

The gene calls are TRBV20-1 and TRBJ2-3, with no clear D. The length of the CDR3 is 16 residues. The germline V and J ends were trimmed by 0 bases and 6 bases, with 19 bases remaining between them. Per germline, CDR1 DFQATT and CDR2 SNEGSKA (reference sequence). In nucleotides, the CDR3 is TGCAGTGCTAGAGATTTAATTCGCGGACGGCGCGATACGCAGTATTTT. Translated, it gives CSARDLIRGRRDTQYF.

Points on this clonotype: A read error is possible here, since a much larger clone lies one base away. CDR3 nucleotide sequence: TGTGCCAGCAGCCCGTCGACTGGCCGCTTTAATTCACCCCTCCACTTT. Translation gives CASSPSTGRFNSPLHF. V gene TRBV7-2 combines with J gene TRBJ1-6; no definite D call. Trimming cost V 5 bases and J 6 bases, with 17 bases left between them. The germline V gene encodes CDR1 SGHTA and CDR2 FQGNSA. The CDR3 loop spans 16 amino acids.

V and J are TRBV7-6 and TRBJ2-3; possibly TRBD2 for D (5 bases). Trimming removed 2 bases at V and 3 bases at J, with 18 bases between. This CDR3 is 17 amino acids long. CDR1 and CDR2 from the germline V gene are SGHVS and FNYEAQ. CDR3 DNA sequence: TGTGCCAGCAGCTTACTTACTCCCGAGCGGCTTACAGATACGCAGTATTTT. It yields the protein CASSLLTPERLTDTQYF.

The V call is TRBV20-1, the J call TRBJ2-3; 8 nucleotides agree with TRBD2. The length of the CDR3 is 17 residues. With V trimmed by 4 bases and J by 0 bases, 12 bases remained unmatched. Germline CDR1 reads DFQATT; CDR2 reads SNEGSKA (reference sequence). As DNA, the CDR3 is TGCAGTGCTAACTCCTTCCAACTAGCGGCTAGCACAGATACGCAGTATTTT. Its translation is CSANSFQLAASTDTQYF.

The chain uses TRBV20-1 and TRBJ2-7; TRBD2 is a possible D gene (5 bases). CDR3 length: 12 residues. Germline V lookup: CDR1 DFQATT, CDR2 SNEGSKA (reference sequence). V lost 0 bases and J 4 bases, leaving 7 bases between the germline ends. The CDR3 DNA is TGCAGTGCTAGAGACGGGGATTACGAGCAGTACTTC. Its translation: CSARDGDYEQYF.

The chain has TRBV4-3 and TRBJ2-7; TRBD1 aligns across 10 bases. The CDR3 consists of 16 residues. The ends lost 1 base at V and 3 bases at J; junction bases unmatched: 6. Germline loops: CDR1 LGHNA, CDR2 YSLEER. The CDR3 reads CASSQGDRGSLYEQYF. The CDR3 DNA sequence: TGCGCCAGCAGCCAAGGGGACAGGGGAAGTCTCTACGAGCAGTACTTC.

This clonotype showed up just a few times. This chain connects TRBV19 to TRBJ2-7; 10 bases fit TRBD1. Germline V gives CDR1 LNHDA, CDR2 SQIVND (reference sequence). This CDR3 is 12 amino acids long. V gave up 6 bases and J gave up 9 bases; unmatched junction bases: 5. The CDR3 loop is CASSRTGGMQYF. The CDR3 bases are TGTGCCAGTAGCCGGACAGGGGGGATGCAGTACTTC.

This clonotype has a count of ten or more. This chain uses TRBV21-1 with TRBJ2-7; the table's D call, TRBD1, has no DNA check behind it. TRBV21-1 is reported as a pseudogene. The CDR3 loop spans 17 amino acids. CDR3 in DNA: TGTGCCAGCAGCAAAGGGGGACCCCAGGGAAAGGGCTACGAGCAGTACTTC. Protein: CASSKGGPQGKGYEQYF.

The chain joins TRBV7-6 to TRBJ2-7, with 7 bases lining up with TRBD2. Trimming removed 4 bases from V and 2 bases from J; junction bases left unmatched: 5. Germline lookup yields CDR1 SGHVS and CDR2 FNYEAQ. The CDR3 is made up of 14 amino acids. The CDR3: CASSSRGLAYEQYF. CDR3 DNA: TGTGCCAGCAGCTCCCGAGGACTAGCCTACGAGCAGTACTTC.

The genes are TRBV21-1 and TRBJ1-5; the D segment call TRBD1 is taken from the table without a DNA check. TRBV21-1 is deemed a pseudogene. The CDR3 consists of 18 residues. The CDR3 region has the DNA TGTTCCAGCAGCAAAGGCAGGGTCCCGAAAGAGAGCAATCAGCCCCAGCATTTT. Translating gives CSSSKGRVPKESNQPQHF.

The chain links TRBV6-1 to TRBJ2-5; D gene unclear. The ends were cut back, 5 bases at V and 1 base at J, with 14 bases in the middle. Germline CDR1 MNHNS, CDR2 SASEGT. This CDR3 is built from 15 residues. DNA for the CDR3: TGTGCCAGCAGTCGCTATAGGGAACCCCAAGAGACCCAGTACTTC. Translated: CASSRYREPQETQYF.

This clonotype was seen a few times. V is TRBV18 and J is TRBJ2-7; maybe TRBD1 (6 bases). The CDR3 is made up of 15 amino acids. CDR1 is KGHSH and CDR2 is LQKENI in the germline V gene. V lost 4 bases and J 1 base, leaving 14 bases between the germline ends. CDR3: CASSLDRLPSYEQYF. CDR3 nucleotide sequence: TGTGCCAGCTCACTCGACAGGCTTCCTTCCTACGAGCAGTACTTC. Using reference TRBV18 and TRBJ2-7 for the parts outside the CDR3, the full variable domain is NAGVMQNPRHLVRRRGQEARLRCSPMKGHSHVYWYRQLPEEGLKFMVYLQKENIIDESGMPKERFSAEFPKEGPSILRIQQVVRGDSAAYFCASSLDRLPSYEQYFGPGTRLTVT.

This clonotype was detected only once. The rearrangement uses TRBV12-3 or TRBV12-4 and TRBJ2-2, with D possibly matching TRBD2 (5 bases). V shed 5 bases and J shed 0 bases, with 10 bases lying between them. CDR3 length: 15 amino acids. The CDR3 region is CASSRLSANTGELFF. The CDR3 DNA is TGTGCCAGCAGTCGACTATCCGCGAACACCGGGGAGCTGTTTTTT.

The CDR3 region has the DNA TGTGCCAGCAGTTTAAGAGGGGATCTCTACGAGCAGTACTTC. This translates into CASSLRGDLYEQYF. The chain carries TRBV27 and TRBJ2-7; D may correspond to TRBD1 or TRBD2 (5 bases each). Germline V CDR1 and CDR2: MNHEY, SMNVEV (reference sequence). The CDR3 sequence is 14 residues long. The germline V and J ends were trimmed by 2 bases and 3 bases, with 11 bases remaining between them.

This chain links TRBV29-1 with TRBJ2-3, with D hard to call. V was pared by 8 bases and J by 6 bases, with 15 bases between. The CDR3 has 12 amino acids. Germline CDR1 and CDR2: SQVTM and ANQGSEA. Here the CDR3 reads CSSRKDPDTQYF. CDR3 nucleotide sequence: TGCAGCTCCCGCAAGGACCCTGATACGCAGTATTTT.

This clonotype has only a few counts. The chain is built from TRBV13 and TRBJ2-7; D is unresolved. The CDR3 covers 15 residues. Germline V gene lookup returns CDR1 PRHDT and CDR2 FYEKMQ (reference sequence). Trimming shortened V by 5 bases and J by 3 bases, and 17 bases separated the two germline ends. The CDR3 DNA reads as TGTGCCAGCAGCCTGAGGAAGGAGCCACACTACGAGCAGTACTTC. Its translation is CASSLRKEPHYEQYF.

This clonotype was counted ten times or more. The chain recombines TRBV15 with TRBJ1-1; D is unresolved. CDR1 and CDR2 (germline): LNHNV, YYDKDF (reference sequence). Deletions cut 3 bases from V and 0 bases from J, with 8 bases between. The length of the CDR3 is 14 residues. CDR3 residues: CATSSASLNTEAFF. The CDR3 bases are TGTGCCACCAGCAGTGCGTCCCTGAACACTGAAGCTTTCTTT.